These T cell receptor beta chains were read from a single sample in a study of human T cells and chemical hapten exposure. TCRdb called the RACE reads again in MiXCR, with one record for every CDR3 protein. The table shows 180,000 or so distinct CDR3 sequences, with roughly 30% occurring only once. The source material was whole blood, sampled in connection with sensitization to the hapten diphenylcyclopropenone (DPC). The receptors come from a woman aged 25 to 45 with alopecia areata. Some clones in this sample may be carry-over from other donors' samples. The CDR3 runs from the conserved cysteine through the conserved F or W. A D gene is named only where the DNA matches it firmly. A clone size is listed for some rows: how often the clone was seen (once, few, many), or a class if it is expanded.

DNA	CDR3	J	size	V	D
TGCGCCAGCAGCCAAGACTCATCGGACAGGGGGCGAACGCCCTATGGCTACACCTTC	CASSQDSSDRGRTPYGYTF	TRBJ1-2	.	TRBV4-3	TRBD1
TGTGCCAGCAGTACAGGATGGACGACAGATACGCAGTATTTT	CASSTGWTTDTQYF	TRBJ2-3	.	TRBV6-5	.
TGCAGTGCTAAGGCCACCCCAGGGATCGGAGGCTACACCTTC	CSAKATPGIGGYTF	TRBJ1-2	many	TRBV20-1	.
TGTGCCAGCAGCTCCCCAACTTCGAACACCGGGGAGCTGTTTTTT	CASSSPTSNTGELFF	TRBJ2-2	many	TRBV7-2	.
TGTGCCAGCATCAGGGGCGAGGGAGAGCAGTACTTC	CASIRGEGEQYF	TRBJ2-7	.	TRBV7-9	.
TGTGCCAGCCACCGACAGACAACTAATGAAAAACTGTTTTTT	CASHRQTTNEKLFF	TRBJ1-4	.	TRBV19	.
TGTGCCAGCAGCCCAGTATGGGCTGCATACAATGAGCAGTTCTTC	CASSPVWAAYNEQFF	TRBJ2-1	.	TRBV7-2	.
TGTGCCAGCAGCCGGACAGGGGGGACCGGTAACTATGGCTACACCTTC	CASSRTGGTGNYGYTF	TRBJ1-2	.	TRBV27	TRBD1
TGTGCCAGCAGCCGGGGCGGGGGCCTCGAGGCAGATACGCAGTATTTT	CASSRGGGLEADTQYF	TRBJ2-3	.	TRBV7-3	.
TGTGCCAGCAGCTTATTACAGGGGGCGGGACAGCCCCAGCATTTT	CASSLLQGAGQPQHF	TRBJ1-5	few	TRBV7-2	TRBD1
TGCAGTGCTAGAGGTCGTCGCAGCCTGACCTACAATGAGCAGTTCTTC	CSARGRRSLTYNEQFF	TRBJ2-1	few	TRBV20-1	.
TGCGCCAGCAGCCAAGATACGAATACAGATACGCAGTATTTT	CASSQDTNTDTQYF	TRBJ2-3	few	TRBV4-1	.
TGTGCCAGCAGCCAGTCGATGACGGCTGGAGGGGATGGCTACACCTTC	CASSQSMTAGGDGYTF	TRBJ1-2	few	TRBV3-1	.
TGTGCCAGCAGCCTCCCCGGGACAGGTATCTATTTT	CASSLPGTGIYF	TRBJ2-3	.	TRBV9	TRBD1
TGCAGCGTAACCTTCGGGGGGGGGGCCAACGTCCTGACTTTC	CSVTFGGGANVLTF	TRBJ2-6	few	TRBV29-1	TRBD2
TGTGCCAGCATCGCTAGCGGGACCAATGAGCAGTTCTTC	CASIASGTNEQFF	TRBJ2-1	few	TRBV28	TRBD2
TGTGCCAGCAGGCTGGGACAGGGGTTCGGGGAGCTGTTTTTT	CASRLGQGFGELFF	TRBJ2-2	.	TRBV28	TRBD1
TGCAGTGCTTGGGGGGGCAATGAGCAGTTCTTC	CSAWGGNEQFF	TRBJ2-1	.	TRBV20-1	TRBD2
TGCGCCAGCAGCGTCGGGACCAATAATGAGCAGTTCTTC	CASSVGTNNEQFF	TRBJ2-1	.	TRBV5-1	.
TGTGCCAGCACTTTCTCTGGACAGAAGGGTGGGCAGTATTTT	CASTFSGQKGGQYF	TRBJ2-3	few	TRBV28	.
TGCAGTGCTTCCTATGGGACGTGGAGCTACGAGCAGTACTTC	CSASYGTWSYEQYF	TRBJ2-7	.	TRBV20-1	.
TGTGCCAGCAGCGGCTCGACTAGCGAAAACATTCAGTACTTC	CASSGSTSENIQYF	TRBJ2-4	.	TRBV9	TRBD2
TGTGCCAGCAGCCAAGCCCTACAGGGGGCTGGTGCCAACGTCCTGACTTTC	CASSQALQGAGANVLTF	TRBJ2-6	.	TRBV3-1	TRBD1
TGTGCCAGCAGTTTGGGCCCACAGGCTGCTTACACTGAAGCTTTCTTT	CASSLGPQAAYTEAFF	TRBJ1-1	few	TRBV28	.
TGCGCCAGCAGCCAAGCCCAGGTGTCGGGAAACACCATATATTTT	CASSQAQVSGNTIYF	TRBJ1-3	few	TRBV4-1	.
TGCAGCGTTAGACCAACCCTTACAATGAACACTGAAGCTTTCTTT	CSVRPTLTMNTEAFF	TRBJ1-1	few	TRBV29-1	.
TGTGCCAGCAGCTTAAGCGGGGGTGTAGATACGCAGTATTTT	CASSLSGGVDTQYF	TRBJ2-3	few	TRBV7-3	TRBD2
TGTGCCAGCACCCGGGATGGGGCCCCTGAGTACTTC	CASTRDGAPEYF	TRBJ2-7	.	TRBV25-1	.
TGCAGTGCTAGAGTTTCCGGCAGGGGGTCGAACACTGAAGCTTTCTTT	CSARVSGRGSNTEAFF	TRBJ1-1	.	TRBV20-1	TRBD1
TGTGCCGCACAGGGAGGTGAAAAACTGTTTTTT	CAAQGGEKLFF	TRBJ1-4	.	TRBV10-3	.
TGTGCCAGCACCCCGACAGGGATGAACACTGAAGCTTTCTTT	CASTPTGMNTEAFF	TRBJ1-1	once	TRBV25-1	TRBD1
TGCGCCAGCAGCATGGGACAGGGGAAGTCCTATGGCTACACCTTC	CASSMGQGKSYGYTF	TRBJ1-2	few	TRBV5-1	TRBD1
TGTGCCAGCAGGCGCAGGGGCACAGGGGGAGATACGCAGTATTTT	CASRRRGTGGDTQYF	TRBJ2-3	.	TRBV9	TRBD1
TGTGCCAGCAGCTTAGGGTCGGGCACGGGTATCACTGAAGCTTTCTTT	CASSLGSGTGITEAFF	TRBJ1-1	.	TRBV7-2	.
TGTGCCAGCAGCGTGGGCGCGAGCTCCTACGAGCAGTACTTC	CASSVGASSYEQYF	TRBJ2-7	.	TRBV9	.
TGTGCCAGTACATCGGGTGGGCGGGGCCAAGAGACCCAGTACTTC	CASTSGGRGQETQYF	TRBJ2-5	.	TRBV19	.
TGTGCCAGCAGCTTTGTAGAGGGACTAGGTAACCCCTACGAGCAGTACTTC	CASSFVEGLGNPYEQYF	TRBJ2-7	.	TRBV11-2	TRBD2
TGCGCCAGCAGCCGACCAGATGGCTTGGCTGAAGCTTTCTTT	CASSRPDGLAEAFF	TRBJ1-1	many	TRBV4-1	.
TGTGCCAGCAGCTTAGAAGGGGTCAACATTCAGTACTTC	CASSLEGVNIQYF	TRBJ2-4	.	TRBV11-2	.
TGCAGTGCTAGAGAAAGGACCCGCAATCAGCCCCAGCATTTT	CSARERTRNQPQHF	TRBJ1-5	.	TRBV20-1	.
TGTGCCATCAGTGAGTCTAGCTTGGGCAGCCACGGTTCACCCCTCCACTTT	CAISESSLGSHGSPLHF	TRBJ1-6	.	TRBV10-3	.
TGTGCCAGCAGCTTCGCCTCCTCGACAGCCTCCAATTCACCCCTCCACTTT	CASSFASSTASNSPLHF	TRBJ1-6	.	TRBV28	.
TGCGCCAGCAGGCAAGGGACTAGCGGGAGTTACGAGCAGTACTTC	CASRQGTSGSYEQYF	TRBJ2-7	many	TRBV4-3	TRBD2
TGCAGTGCTACCGGGGAGGGGGACAGGGATGAAAAACTGTTTTTT	CSATGEGDRDEKLFF	TRBJ1-4	few	TRBV20-1	TRBD1
TGTGCCAGCAGTGAACAGGCTAGTACTTTGTCAGATGAGCAGTTCTTC	CASSEQASTLSDEQFF	TRBJ2-1	.	TRBV2	.
TGCAGCGTTGCGAGGGCGGACAGGGAGGTTACCGGGGAGCTGTTTTTT	CSVARADREVTGELFF	TRBJ2-2	.	TRBV29-1	TRBD1
TGCAGTGCTCACCCCCCACAGGGTAGGCAAGAGACCCAGTACTTC	CSAHPPQGRQETQYF	TRBJ2-5	few	TRBV20-1	.
TGTGCCAGCAGTCCCGAAGCCAGGCCGAATGAGCAGTTCTTC	CASSPEARPNEQFF	TRBJ2-1	.	TRBV2	.
TGCGCCAGCAGCCAAGAATTCCCCCCGGTGGGTACAGATACGCAGTATTTT	CASSQEFPPVGTDTQYF	TRBJ2-3	once	TRBV4-3	.
TGTGCCAGCAGCACGGACAGGGGGGGGCATCAGCCCCAGCATTTT	CASSTDRGGHQPQHF	TRBJ1-5	few	TRBV5-5	TRBD1
TGTGCCAGTAGTAGCCACGGGCAGGGCAGGAATCAGCCCCAGCATTTT	CASSSHGQGRNQPQHF	TRBJ1-5	.	TRBV19	.
TGTGCCAGCAGCCATGTAGCGGTACTAGACTACGAGCAGTACTTC	CASSHVAVLDYEQYF	TRBJ2-7	.	TRBV7-9	.
TGTGCCAGCAGCCAAGGGACCAGACAAGAGACCCAGTACTTC	CASSQGTRQETQYF	TRBJ2-5	few	TRBV3-1	.
TGTGCCAGCAGTACCGATTCCTATGGCTACACCTTC	CASSTDSYGYTF	TRBJ1-2	.	TRBV7-9	.
TGTGCCAGCAGCGAACTTCTAGCGGGATATCTCCATGAGCAGTTCTTC	CASSELLAGYLHEQFF	TRBJ2-1	few	TRBV9	TRBD2